These T cell receptor beta chains were read from a single sample in a study of T cells in Graves' hyperthyroidism and ophthalmopathy. TCRdb passed the multiplex PCR reads through MiXCR, listing each CDR3 protein once. The sample has roughly 570,000 distinct CDR3 sequences, roughly 50% seen once. Sequenced sample: peripheral blood or thyroid tissue (not recorded which). The receptors derive from a woman aged 18-29 years with Graves' hyperthyroidism. Both conserved end residues are part of each CDR3. Each record gives: V gene, J gene, clone size, D gene, CDR3 DNA, CDR3 protein. The D gene is left open where the match is weak. Part of the rows lack a size; the others show once, few, many or a class for expanded clones.

v_call: TRBV24-1; j_call: TRBJ2-7; clone_size: many; d_call: .; cdr3_nt: TGTGCCACCAGTGAAGGAGGGGGCATATACGAGCAGTACTTC; cdr3_aa: CATSEGGGIYEQYF
v_call: TRBV4-2; j_call: TRBJ1-2; clone_size: many; d_call: .; cdr3_nt: TGTGCCAGCAGCCAAGATCCTCGATATGGCTACACCTTC; cdr3_aa: CASSQDPRYGYTF
v_call: TRBV9; j_call: TRBJ1-2; clone_size: many; d_call: .; cdr3_nt: TGTGCCAGCAGCGTAGTGGCTTACTATGGCTACACCTTC; cdr3_aa: CASSVVAYYGYTF
v_call: TRBV7-2; j_call: TRBJ2-5; clone_size: .; d_call: .; cdr3_nt: TGTGCCAGCAGCTTATCGAAGGGGACGAGAAACACCCAGTACTTC; cdr3_aa: CASSLSKGTRNTQYF
v_call: TRBV29-1; j_call: TRBJ2-5; clone_size: many; d_call: TRBD2; cdr3_nt: TGCAGCGTTGGTAGCGGGAAAGAGACCCAGTACTTC; cdr3_aa: CSVGSGKETQYF
v_call: TRBV4-1; j_call: TRBJ1-3; clone_size: many; d_call: .; cdr3_nt: TGCGCCAGCAGCCAAGTGTTGGGAAACACCATATATTTT; cdr3_aa: CASSQVLGNTIYF
v_call: TRBV7-2; j_call: TRBJ1-2; clone_size: .; d_call: .; cdr3_nt: TGTGCCAGCAGCTTAGTCACGGGGGGAGACGGCTACACCTTC; cdr3_aa: CASSLVTGGDGYTF
v_call: TRBV6-2/TRBV6-3; j_call: TRBJ1-1; clone_size: .; d_call: TRBD1; cdr3_nt: TGTGCCAGCAGTGGGGAGGGGACAGGGCTCTTGAACACTGAAGCTTTCTTT; cdr3_aa: CASSGEGTGLLNTEAFF
v_call: TRBV20-1; j_call: TRBJ2-5; clone_size: many; d_call: .; cdr3_nt: TGCAGTGCTGCCTATCGGGTGGGGGTAGAGACCCAGTACTTC; cdr3_aa: CSAAYRVGVETQYF
v_call: TRBV7-9; j_call: TRBJ1-2; clone_size: .; d_call: TRBD1; cdr3_nt: TGTGCCAGCGTGCTACCCCGGGGCAGGGGGGACGGTGGCTATGGCTACACCTTC; cdr3_aa: CASVLPRGRGDGGYGYTF
v_call: TRBV18; j_call: TRBJ1-2; clone_size: many; d_call: .; cdr3_nt: TGTGCCAGCTCTGCCTTGCAGGGCGATGGCTACACCTTC; cdr3_aa: CASSALQGDGYTF
v_call: TRBV20-1; j_call: TRBJ2-7; clone_size: many; d_call: .; cdr3_nt: TGCAGTGCGCTTCCGGTGGCATACGAGCAGTACTTC; cdr3_aa: CSALPVAYEQYF
v_call: TRBV7-3; j_call: TRBJ2-7; clone_size: few; d_call: TRBD2; cdr3_nt: TGTGCCAGCAGTTTTATGCCCAGCGGGGGGGCCTACGAGCAGTACTTC; cdr3_aa: CASSFMPSGGAYEQYF
v_call: TRBV3-1; j_call: TRBJ1-5; clone_size: .; d_call: .; cdr3_nt: TGTGCCAGCAGCCCCCCGGGGGGGAAGGCCCAGCATTTT; cdr3_aa: CASSPPGGKAQHF
v_call: TRBV9; j_call: TRBJ2-6; clone_size: .; d_call: .; cdr3_nt: TGTGCCAGCAGCGCTGGGACACACTCTGGGGCCAACGTCCTGACTTTC; cdr3_aa: CASSAGTHSGANVLTF
v_call: TRBV12-5; j_call: TRBJ2-3; clone_size: few; d_call: .; cdr3_nt: TGTGCTAGTGGTTTCCAAGCGGTAAGCACAGATACGCAGTATTTT; cdr3_aa: CASGFQAVSTDTQYF
v_call: TRBV10-3; j_call: TRBJ2-7; clone_size: few; d_call: TRBD2; cdr3_nt: TGTGCCATCAGGGTCGAGACTAGCGGGAGGACCTACGAGCAGTACTTC; cdr3_aa: CAIRVETSGRTYEQYF
v_call: TRBV29-1; j_call: TRBJ1-5; clone_size: .; d_call: .; cdr3_nt: TGCAGCGTTGAAGATGGGGTGGGCAATCAGCCCCAGCATTTT; cdr3_aa: CSVEDGVGNQPQHF
v_call: TRBV3-1; j_call: TRBJ2-2; clone_size: many; d_call: TRBD2; cdr3_nt: TGTGCCAGCAGCCCGGGACTAGCGGGACACACCGGGGAGCTGTTTTTT; cdr3_aa: CASSPGLAGHTGELFF
v_call: TRBV12-3/TRBV12-4; j_call: TRBJ2-6; clone_size: .; d_call: .; cdr3_nt: TGTGCCAGCGCCTTGGGGGGGGCCAACGTCCTGACTTTC; cdr3_aa: CASALGGANVLTF
v_call: TRBV11-1; j_call: TRBJ2-5; clone_size: .; d_call: TRBD2; cdr3_nt: TGTGCCAGCAGCCTTAGCGGGATCCAGTACTTC; cdr3_aa: CASSLSGIQYF
v_call: TRBV10-3; j_call: TRBJ1-5; clone_size: .; d_call: TRBD1; cdr3_nt: TGTGCCATCAGTGCCGCGGGACAGGGTCAAGAGACCCAGCATTTT; cdr3_aa: CAISAAGQGQETQHF
v_call: TRBV7-3; j_call: TRBJ2-7; clone_size: .; d_call: .; cdr3_nt: TGTGCCAGCAGCGCAGCCGACAGTCCCTACGAGCAGTACTTC; cdr3_aa: CASSAADSPYEQYF
v_call: TRBV7-9; j_call: TRBJ2-6; clone_size: .; d_call: TRBD1; cdr3_nt: TGTGCCAGCAGCTCCGGACAGGGACAAGGGGCCAACGTCCTGACTTTC; cdr3_aa: CASSSGQGQGANVLTF
v_call: TRBV10-3; j_call: TRBJ1-2; clone_size: few; d_call: TRBD1; cdr3_nt: TGTGCCATCAGACCAACGACAGGGAACAACTATGGCTACACCTTC; cdr3_aa: CAIRPTTGNNYGYTF
v_call: TRBV2; j_call: TRBJ2-2; clone_size: .; d_call: .; cdr3_nt: TGTGCCAGCAGTGGAGTAATGACCGGGGAGCTGTTTTTT; cdr3_aa: CASSGVMTGELFF
v_call: TRBV2; j_call: TRBJ1-5; clone_size: .; d_call: .; cdr3_nt: TGTGCCAGCAGTGAAGGGACAGACCCTCAGCCCCAGCATTTT; cdr3_aa: CASSEGTDPQPQHF
v_call: TRBV20-1; j_call: TRBJ2-5; clone_size: .; d_call: .; cdr3_nt: TGCAGTGCTCCGGACCTGGCGGAAGAGACCCAGTACTTC; cdr3_aa: CSAPDLAEETQYF
v_call: TRBV20-1; j_call: TRBJ2-7; clone_size: many; d_call: .; cdr3_nt: TGCAGTGCTCGAAAGTCTCCGTGGAGGGACGAGCAGTACTTC; cdr3_aa: CSARKSPWRDEQYF
v_call: TRBV5-8; j_call: TRBJ1-1; clone_size: many; d_call: .; cdr3_nt: TGTGCCAGCCAGGGGTGGGACACTGAAGCTTTCTTT; cdr3_aa: CASQGWDTEAFF
v_call: TRBV6-1; j_call: TRBJ1-1; clone_size: many; d_call: TRBD1; cdr3_nt: TGTGCCAGCAGTGCCTACACACAGGGGCTGAACACTGAAGCTTTCTTT; cdr3_aa: CASSAYTQGLNTEAFF
v_call: TRBV7-2; j_call: TRBJ2-7; clone_size: .; d_call: TRBD1; cdr3_nt: TGTGCCAGCAGCTTAGCGTGGGACAGGGGGTACGAGCAGTACTTC; cdr3_aa: CASSLAWDRGYEQYF
v_call: TRBV29-1; j_call: TRBJ1-2; clone_size: .; d_call: .; cdr3_nt: TGCAGCGCTTCACCGGGAGATGGCTACACCTTC; cdr3_aa: CSASPGDGYTF
v_call: TRBV13; j_call: TRBJ2-7; clone_size: few; d_call: TRBD2; cdr3_nt: TGTGCCAGCAGCTTCCCGACTAGCGGGATTAATTCCTACGAGCAGTACTTC; cdr3_aa: CASSFPTSGINSYEQYF